These 18 T cell receptor beta chains were sequenced from one sample in a study of T cells in Graves' hyperthyroidism and ophthalmopathy. RNA transcripts yielded amplified TCR beta CDR3 regions. TCR CDR3 underwent first-round RT-PCR with the HTBI primer set. MiXCR was run by TCRdb on the multiplex PCR reads, yielding one entry per CDR3 protein. Of about 380,000 distinct CDR3 sequences listed, around 13% are singletons. Specimen: blood. The source of these receptors is a woman in her sixties with Graves' hyperthyroidism.

This clonotype was seen ten or more times. This sequence joins TRBV5-1 and TRBJ1-2; TRBD1 is a possible D gene (6 bases). The CDR3 loop spans 13 amino acids. In germline, CDR1 is SGHRS, CDR2 YFSETQ. Between the trimmed V and J ends, which lost 0 bases and 6 bases, there was a span of 9 bases. CDR3 sequence (DNA): TGCGCCAGCAGCTTGGACAGGGCAAATGGCTACACCTTC. This codes for CASSLDRANGYTF.

Many counts were recorded for this clonotype. V is TRBV11-3 and J is TRBJ1-1; D call uncertain. Germline V CDR1 and CDR2: SGHNT, YENEEA. There are 13 residues in the CDR3. The V and J ends lost 6 bases and 2 bases respectively, with 10 bases between them. Here the CDR3 DNA reads TGTGCCAGCAGAAGGGCGCTTAACACTGAAGCTTTCTTT. It translates to CASRRALNTEAFF. Drawing the rest from reference TRBV11-3 and TRBJ1-1, the complete variable domain is EAGVVQSPRYKIIEKKQPVAFWCNPISGHNTLYWYLQNLGQGPELLIRYENEEAVDDSQLPKDRFSAERLKGVDSTLKIQPAELGDSAVYLCASRRALNTEAFFGQGTRLTVV.

This clonotype turned up a few times. This chain joins TRBV20-1 and TRBJ2-6, with 12 bases lining up with TRBD2. The trim removed 6 bases at V and 4 bases at J, leaving 7 bases unmatched. The CDR3 extends over 16 amino acids. CDR1 and CDR2 from the germline V gene are DFQATT and SNEGSKA (reference sequence). CDR3 coding DNA: TGCAGTGCCAAGACTAGCGGGAGTGCAGGGGCCAACGTCCTGACTTTC. Translating it yields CSAKTSGSAGANVLTF.

Ten or more counts support this clonotype. This chain joins TRBV30 and TRBJ2-7, with D tentatively TRBD2 (7 bases). In germline, CDR1 is GTSNPN, CDR2 SVGIG (reference sequence). Trimming took 3 bases from V and 3 from J, leaving 15 bases between them. The CDR3 contains 14 residues. CDR3 protein: CAWSAGGLVYEQYF. In nucleotides, the CDR3 is TGTGCCTGGAGCGCCGGGGGGCTGGTCTACGAGCAGTACTTC.

Ten or more counts support this clonotype. The chain carries TRBV6-6 and TRBJ2-7; D not certain. CDR3 length: 15 amino acids. The ends were cut back, 2 bases at V and 0 bases at J, with 11 bases in the middle. From germline, CDR1 is MNHNY and CDR2 SVGAGI (reference sequence). The DNA for the CDR3 is TGTGCCAGCAGTTACGAATCAGGATTCTCCTACGAGCAGTACTTC. Encoded protein: CASSYESGFSYEQYF.

This clonotype was seen at least ten times. The chain couples TRBV11-3 to TRBJ2-5, with 7 bases aligning to TRBD1. Germline V gene data show CDR1 as SGHNT and CDR2 as YENEEA. Unmatched junction bases numbered 17, after V lost 5 bases and J lost 5 bases. The CDR3 has 17 amino acids. For the CDR3, the DNA is TGTGCCAGCAGCCCGGGGACAGCTGCCCTAGCTAAGGAGACCCAGTACTTC. Protein: CASSPGTAALAKETQYF.

The rearrangement joins TRBV15 to TRBJ2-3; D unclear. This CDR3 is built from 12 residues. Germline CDR1 LNHNV, CDR2 YYDKDF (reference sequence). The ends were cut back, 4 bases at V and 2 bases at J, with 4 bases in the middle. The chain's CDR3 is CATSKDTDTQYF. In DNA, the CDR3 is TGTGCCACCAGCAAGGACACAGATACGCAGTATTTT.

This clonotype showed up many times. The V gene is TRBV20-1, the J gene TRBJ2-7; D is ambiguous. From germline, CDR1 is DFQATT and CDR2 SNEGSKA (reference sequence). This CDR3 region has 15 residues. V was trimmed by 0 bases and J by 0 bases, leaving 12 bases between them. The CDR3 DNA reads TGCAGTGCTAGAGATCTGGCAGAGAGCTCCTACGAGCAGTACTTC. Its translation: CSARDLAESSYEQYF.

With respect to this clonotype: A much larger clonotype is one base distant, so this may be a read error. The chain combines TRBV7-9 with TRBJ2-7, with 9 bases identical to TRBD2. Germline trimming cut 4 bases from V and 0 bases from J; bases unmatched to any gene: 7. Germline CDR1 and CDR2: SEHNR and FQNEAQ (reference sequence). The CDR3 has 16 residues. CDR3 sequence reads: CASSSSRTSDSYEQYF. In DNA form, the CDR3 reads TGTGCCAGCAGCTCCTCCCGGACTAGCGACTCCTACGAGCAGTACTTC. Based on the CDR3 plus reference TRBV7-9 and TRBJ2-7, the full variable domain is DTGVSQNPRHKITKRGQNVTFRCDPISEHNRLYWYRQTLGQGPEFLTYFQNEAQLEKSRLLSDRFSAERPKGSFSTLEIQRTEQGDSAMYLCASSSSRTSDSYEQYFGPGTRLTVT.

This rearrangement joins TRBV20-1 to TRBJ2-5; the D gene is possibly TRBD2 (5 bases). V shed 1 base and J shed 1 base, with 10 bases lying between them. This CDR3 has 14 residues. Germline CDR1 and CDR2: DFQATT and SNEGSKA (reference sequence). CDR3 amino acids: CSARVGLAQETQYF. CDR3 in DNA: TGCAGTGCTAGAGTTGGCCTAGCCCAAGAGACCCAGTACTTC.

This clonotype has just a few counts. A read error may produce the germline difference seen at one junction end. The genes are TRBV6-9 and TRBJ2-7, with D tentatively TRBD2 (6 bases). The CDR3 spans 15 residues. Germline-derived CDR1 and CDR2 are MNHGY and SVAAGI. The DNA for the CDR3 is TGTGCCTGCAGTTACCTCGTGGGAGGCACTCGGGAGCAGTACTTC. It is translated as CACSYLVGGTREQYF.

In this sample, this clonotype turned up a few times. The CDR3 coding sequence is TGTGCCAGCAGCCCTTTCGCGGGGCTCGATGATGACAAGCAGTACTTC. Its translation: CASSPFAGLDDDKQYF. This sequence joins TRBV14 and TRBJ2-7, with D possibly TRBD2 on 6 matching bases. The CDR3 has 16 amino acids. Per germline, CDR1 SGHDN and CDR2 FVKESK. The ends were cut back, 4 bases at V and 8 bases at J, with 24 bases in the middle.

In this sample, this clonotype turned up a few times. This chain links TRBV28 with TRBJ1-1; D is undetermined. CDR3 length: 13 amino acids. Germline CDR1 is MDHEN and CDR2 is SYDVKM. The V end was cut by 3 bases, the J end by 11 bases, with 16 bases between. CDR3 loop: CASSFADLRWAFF. Here the CDR3 DNA reads TGTGCCAGCAGTTTTGCAGACCTTCGGTGGGCTTTCTTT.

The CDR3: CASGAGTGVYGYTF. Here the CDR3 DNA reads TGTGCCAGCGGGGCCGGGACAGGGGTATATGGCTACACCTTC. This chain joins TRBV28 and TRBJ1-2; 10 bases agree with TRBD1. This CDR3 is built from 14 residues. Germline V lookup: CDR1 MDHEN, CDR2 SYDVKM. The V gene end was trimmed by 8 bases and the J gene end by 5 bases; junction bases not matched to a gene: 8.

This clonotype was found many times. V gene TRBV12-3 or TRBV12-4 combines with J gene TRBJ2-7; no definite D call. The CDR3 sequence is 14 residues long. Trimming cost V 2 bases and J 3 bases, with 11 bases left between them. The chain's CDR3 is CASSLTPRNYEQYF. The CDR3 nucleotides read TGTGCCAGCAGTTTAACTCCCAGGAACTACGAGCAGTACTTC.

This rearrangement joins TRBV7-9 to TRBJ2-1, with a possible D match to TRBD2 (5 bases). Trimming stripped 5 bases from V and 0 bases from J, with 20 bases between. Germline lookup yields CDR1 SEHNR and CDR2 FQNEAQ (reference sequence). The CDR3 length is 18 residues. CDR3 residues: CASSPRSAGRSSYNEQFF. DNA for the CDR3: TGTGCCAGCAGCCCCCGTTCGGCGGGCCGGAGCTCCTACAATGAGCAGTTCTTC.

This clonotype was picked up many times. In DNA form, the CDR3 reads TGTGCCAGCACCCACCGGGGGCAAGATCAGCCCCAGCATTTT. Translated, it gives CASTHRGQDQPQHF. V is TRBV6-1 and J is TRBJ1-5, with a possible D match to TRBD1 (6 bases). The CDR3 covers 14 residues. Germline loops: CDR1 MNHNS, CDR2 SASEGT. Trimming removed 7 bases from V and 5 bases from J, with 15 bases in between.

As DNA, the CDR3 is TGTGCCAGCAGCTTAATGACGGCGGGTGAAAAACTGTTTTTT. This gives the protein CASSLMTAGEKLFF. The chain combines TRBV7-9 with TRBJ1-4, with D hard to call. The CDR3 extends over 14 amino acids. Germline V CDR1 and CDR2: SEHNR, FQNEAQ (reference sequence). Between the trimmed V and J ends, which lost 2 bases and 7 bases, there was a span of 11 bases.